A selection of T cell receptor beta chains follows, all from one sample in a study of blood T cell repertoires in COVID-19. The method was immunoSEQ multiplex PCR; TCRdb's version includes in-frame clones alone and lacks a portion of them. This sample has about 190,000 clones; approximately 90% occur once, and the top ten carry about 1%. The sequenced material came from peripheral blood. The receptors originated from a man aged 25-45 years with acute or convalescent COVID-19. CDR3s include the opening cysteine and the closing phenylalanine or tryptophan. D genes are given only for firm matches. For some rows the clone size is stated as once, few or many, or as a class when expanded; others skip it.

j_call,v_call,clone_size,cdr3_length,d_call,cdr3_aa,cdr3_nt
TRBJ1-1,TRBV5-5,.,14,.,CASSLLTASTEAFF,TGTGCCAGCAGCTTGTTAACAGCTTCCACTGAAGCTTTCTTT
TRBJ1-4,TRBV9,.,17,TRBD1,CASSAAGTGGANEKLFF,TGTGCCAGCAGCGCCGCCGGCACAGGGGGAGCTAATGAAAAACTGTTTTTT
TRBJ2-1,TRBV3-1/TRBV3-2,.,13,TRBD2,CASSQVAGVKQFF,TGTGCCAGCAGCCAAGTGGCGGGAGTTAAGCAGTTCTTC
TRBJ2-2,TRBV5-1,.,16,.,CASSPIMGAQTGELFF,TGCGCCAGCAGCCCCATTATGGGGGCGCAGACCGGGGAGCTGTTTTTT
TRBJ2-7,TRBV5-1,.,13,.,CASSLGGTYEQYF,TGCGCCAGCAGCTTGGGCGGGACCTACGAGCAGTACTTC
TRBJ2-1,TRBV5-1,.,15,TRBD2,CASSRGLAGVDEQFF,TGCGCCAGCAGCCGCGGACTAGCGGGAGTCGATGAGCAGTTCTTC
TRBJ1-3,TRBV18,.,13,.,CASSPQARDTIYF,TGTGCCAGCTCACCACAGGCGCGGGATACCATATATTTT
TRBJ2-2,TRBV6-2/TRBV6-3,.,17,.,CASSYGFQARGTGELFF,TGTGCCAGCAGTTACGGGTTTCAGGCCAGGGGCACCGGGGAGCTGTTTTTT
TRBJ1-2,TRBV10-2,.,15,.,CASSESRTGNYGYTF,TGCGCCAGCAGTGAGTCACGTACAGGGAACTATGGCTACACCTTC
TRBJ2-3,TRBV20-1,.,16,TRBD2,CSASPRLAGGTDTQYF,TGCAGTGCTAGTCCGCGACTAGCGGGGGGAACAGATACGCAGTATTTT
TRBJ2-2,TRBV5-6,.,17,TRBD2,CASSLLASGRNSGELFF,TGTGCCAGCAGCTTGTTGGCTAGCGGGAGAAATAGCGGGGAGCTGTTTTTT
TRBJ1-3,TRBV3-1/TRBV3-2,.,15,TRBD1,CASSQAGGSGNTIYF,TGTGCCAGCAGCCAAGCAGGGGGCTCTGGAAACACCATATATTTT
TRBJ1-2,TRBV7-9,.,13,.,CASSFVSNYGYTF,TGTGCCAGCAGCTTTGTCTCTAACTATGGCTACACCTTC
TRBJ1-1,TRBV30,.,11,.,CAWKKLPEAFF,TGTGCCTGGAAAAAACTACCTGAAGCTTTCTTT
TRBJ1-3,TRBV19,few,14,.,CASSSYSTGNTIYF,TGTGCCAGTAGTTCCTATTCGACTGGAAACACCATATATTTT
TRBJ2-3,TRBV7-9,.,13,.,CASVLWGADTQYF,TGTGCCAGCGTACTGTGGGGAGCAGATACGCAGTATTTT
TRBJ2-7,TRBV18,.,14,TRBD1,CASSLGQGPYEQYF,TGTGCCAGCTCGCTTGGACAGGGACCCTACGAGCAGTACTTC
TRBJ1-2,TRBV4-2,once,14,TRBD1,CASSQLQGPRLSAF,TGTGCCAGCAGCCAACTACAGGGGCCCCGCCTTTCTGCCTTC
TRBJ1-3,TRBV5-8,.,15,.,CASSLGGTAGNTIYF,TGTGCCAGCAGCTTGGGCGGGACTGCTGGAAACACCATATATTTT
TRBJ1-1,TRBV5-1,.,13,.,CASGRQTNTEAFF,TGCGCCAGTGGAAGACAGACAAACACTGAAGCTTTCTTT
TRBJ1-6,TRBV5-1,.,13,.,CASSLGADSPLHF,TGCGCCAGCAGCTTGGGGGCAGATTCACCCCTCCACTTT
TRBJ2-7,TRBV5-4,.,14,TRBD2,CASSLAGGPSEQYF,TGTGCCAGCAGCTTAGCGGGAGGGCCATCCGAGCAGTACTTC
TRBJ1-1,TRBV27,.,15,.,CASSSLTGGNTEAFF,TGTGCCAGCAGTTCCCTAACGGGGGGGAACACTGAAGCTTTCTTT
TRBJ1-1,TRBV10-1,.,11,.,CAVGANTEAFF,TGCGCCGTGGGAGCGAACACTGAAGCTTTCTTT
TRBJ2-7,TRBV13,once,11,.,CASRQSGEQYF,TGTGCCAGCAGGCAGAGCGGCGAGCAGTACTTC
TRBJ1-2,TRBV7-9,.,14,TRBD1,CASSPRQGSYGYTF,TGTGCCAGCAGCCCTCGACAGGGAAGCTATGGCTACACCTTC
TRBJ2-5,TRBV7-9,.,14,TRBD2,CASSLAGGLVTQYF,TGTGCCAGCTCCCTGGCGGGGGGGCTGGTGACCCAGTACTTC
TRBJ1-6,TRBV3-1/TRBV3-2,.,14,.,CASSQLQVNSPLHF,TGTGCCAGCAGCCAACTACAGGTTAATTCACCCCTCCACTTT
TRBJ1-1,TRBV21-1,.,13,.,CASSNRENTEAFF,TGTGCCAGCAGCAACCGGGAGAACACTGAAGCTTTCTTT